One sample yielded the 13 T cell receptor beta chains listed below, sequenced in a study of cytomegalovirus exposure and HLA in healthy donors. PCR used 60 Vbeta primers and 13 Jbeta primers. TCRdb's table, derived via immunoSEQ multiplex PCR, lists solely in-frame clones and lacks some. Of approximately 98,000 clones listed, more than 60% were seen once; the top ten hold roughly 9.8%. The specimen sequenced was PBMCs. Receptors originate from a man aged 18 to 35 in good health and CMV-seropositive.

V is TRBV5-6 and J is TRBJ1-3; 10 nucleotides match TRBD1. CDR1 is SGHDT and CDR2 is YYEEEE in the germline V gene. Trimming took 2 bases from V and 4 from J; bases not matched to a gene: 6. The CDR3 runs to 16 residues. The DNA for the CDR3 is TGTGCCAGCAGCTTTGACAGGGGGCGCACCGGAAACACCATATATTTT. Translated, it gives CASSFDRGRTGNTIYF. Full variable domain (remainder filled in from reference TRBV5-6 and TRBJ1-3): DAGVTQSPTHLIKTRGQQVTLRCSPKSGHDTVSWYQQALGQGPQFIFQYYEEEERQRGNFPDRFSGHQFPNYSSELNVNALLLGDSALYLCASSFDRGRTGNTIYFGEGSWLTVV.

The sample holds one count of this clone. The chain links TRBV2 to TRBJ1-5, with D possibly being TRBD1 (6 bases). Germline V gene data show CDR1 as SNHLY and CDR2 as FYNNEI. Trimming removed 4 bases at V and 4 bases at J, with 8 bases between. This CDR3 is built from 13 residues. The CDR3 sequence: CASSGGQNQPQHF. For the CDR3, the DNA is TGTGCCAGCAGTGGGGGGCAAAATCAGCCCCAGCATTTT.

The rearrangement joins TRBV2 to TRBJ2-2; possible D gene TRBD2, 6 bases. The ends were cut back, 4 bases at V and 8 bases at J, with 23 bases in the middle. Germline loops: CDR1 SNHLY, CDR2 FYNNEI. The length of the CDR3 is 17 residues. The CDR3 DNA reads TGTGCCAGCAGTGCCAAAAGACCGGGACCTGGGACTGGGGAGCTGTTTTTT. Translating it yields CASSAKRPGPGTGELFF. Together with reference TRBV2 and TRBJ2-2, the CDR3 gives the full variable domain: EPEVTQTPSHQVTQMGQEVILRCVPISNHLYFYWYRQILGQKVEFLVSFYNNEISEKSEIFDDQFSVERPDGSNFTLKIRSTKLEDSAMYFCASSAKRPGPGTGELFFGEGSRLTVL.

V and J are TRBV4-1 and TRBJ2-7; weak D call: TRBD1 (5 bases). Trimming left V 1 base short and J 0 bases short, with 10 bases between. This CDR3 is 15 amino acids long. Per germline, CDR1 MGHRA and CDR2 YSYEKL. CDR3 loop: CASSQVQVSSYEQYF. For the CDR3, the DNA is TGCGCCAGCAGCCAAGTACAGGTGAGCTCCTACGAGCAGTACTTC.

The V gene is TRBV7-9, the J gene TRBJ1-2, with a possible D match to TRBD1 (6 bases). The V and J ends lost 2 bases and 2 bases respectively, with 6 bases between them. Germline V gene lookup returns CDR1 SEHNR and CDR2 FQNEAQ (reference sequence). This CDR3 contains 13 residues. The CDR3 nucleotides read TGTGCCAGCAGCTTACAGGGGAACTATGGCTACACCTTC. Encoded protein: CASSLQGNYGYTF. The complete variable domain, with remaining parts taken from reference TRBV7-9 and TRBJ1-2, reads DTGVSQNPRHKITKRGQNVTFRCDPISEHNRLYWYRQTLGQGPEFLTYFQNEAQLEKSRLLSDRFSAERPKGSFSTLEIQRTEQGDSAMYLCASSLQGNYGYTFGSGTRLTVV.

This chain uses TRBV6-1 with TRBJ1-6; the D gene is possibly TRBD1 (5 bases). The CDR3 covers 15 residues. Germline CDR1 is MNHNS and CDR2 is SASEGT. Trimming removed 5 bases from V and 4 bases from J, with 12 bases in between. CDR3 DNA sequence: TGTGCCAGCAGTATTCCGACAGATTATAATTCACCCCTCCACTTT. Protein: CASSIPTDYNSPLHF.

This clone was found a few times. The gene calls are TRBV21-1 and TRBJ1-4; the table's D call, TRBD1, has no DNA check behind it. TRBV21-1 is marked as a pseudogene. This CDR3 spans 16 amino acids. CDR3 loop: CASSKESGQGDEKLFF. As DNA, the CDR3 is TGTGCCAGCAGCAAAGAGTCGGGACAGGGAGATGAAAAACTGTTTTTT.

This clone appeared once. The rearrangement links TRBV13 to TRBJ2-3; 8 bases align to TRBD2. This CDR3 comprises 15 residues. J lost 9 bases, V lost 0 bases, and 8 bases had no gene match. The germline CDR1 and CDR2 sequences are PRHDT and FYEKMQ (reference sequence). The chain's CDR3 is CASSLGLAGPGTQYF. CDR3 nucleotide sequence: TGTGCCAGCAGCTTAGGGCTAGCGGGCCCCGGGACGCAGTATTTT.

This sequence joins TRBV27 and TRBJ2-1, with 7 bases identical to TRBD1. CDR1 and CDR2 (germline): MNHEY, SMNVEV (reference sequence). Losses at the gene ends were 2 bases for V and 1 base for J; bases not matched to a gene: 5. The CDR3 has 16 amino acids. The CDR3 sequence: CASSLKGGYSYNEQFF. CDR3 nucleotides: TGTGCCAGCAGTTTAAAAGGGGGCTATTCCTACAATGAGCAGTTCTTC.

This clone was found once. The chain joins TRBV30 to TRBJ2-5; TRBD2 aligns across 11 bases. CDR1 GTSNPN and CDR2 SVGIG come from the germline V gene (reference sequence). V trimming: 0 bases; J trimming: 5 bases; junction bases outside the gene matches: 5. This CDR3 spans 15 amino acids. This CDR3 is CAWSVSSGGRETQYF. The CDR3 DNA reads TGTGCCTGGAGTGTGTCTAGCGGGGGGCGGGAGACCCAGTACTTC.

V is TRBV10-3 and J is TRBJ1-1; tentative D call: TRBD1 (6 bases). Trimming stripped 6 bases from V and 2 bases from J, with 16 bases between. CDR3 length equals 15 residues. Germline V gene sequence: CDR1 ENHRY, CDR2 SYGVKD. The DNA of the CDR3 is TGTGCCATCAGATTGACCGGGACAACCAACACTGAAGCTTTCTTT. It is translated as CAIRLTGTTNTEAFF.

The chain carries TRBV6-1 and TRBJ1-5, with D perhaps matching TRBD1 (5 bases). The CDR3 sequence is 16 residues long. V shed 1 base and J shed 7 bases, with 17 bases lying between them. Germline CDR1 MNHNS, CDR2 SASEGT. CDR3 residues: CASSEGVREGKQPQHF. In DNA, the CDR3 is TGTGCCAGCAGTGAAGGAGTCAGGGAAGGGAAACAGCCCCAGCATTTT.

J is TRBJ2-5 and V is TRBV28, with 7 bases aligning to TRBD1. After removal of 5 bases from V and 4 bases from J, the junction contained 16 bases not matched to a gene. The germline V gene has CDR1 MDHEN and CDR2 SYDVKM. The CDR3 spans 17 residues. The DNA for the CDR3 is TGTGCCAGCAGTCCAAGGGACAGCTATTTAGCGAGAGAGACCCAGTACTTC. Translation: CASSPRDSYLARETQYF.